The 7 T cell receptor beta chains given below trace back to one sample, sequenced in a study of metastatic and nonmetastatic thyroid tumors. TCRdb reanalyzed the PCR reads with MiXCR. The sample holds under 45,000 clones, roughly 27% seen once. Until they underwent thyroid surgery, no patient had received any treatment. Material for sequencing was blood. The receptors originated from a male donor with papillary thyroid cancer or a benign thyroid nodule (not recorded which). Some clones in this sample may be carry-over from other donors' samples.

V gene TRBV6-4 combines with J gene TRBJ2-7, with D perhaps TRBD1 (5 bases). From germline, CDR1 is MRHNA and CDR2 SNTAGT. The CDR3 totals 16 residues. Trimming stripped 10 bases from V and 2 bases from J, with 24 bases between. CDR3 nucleotide sequence: TGTGCCATCCCCTATAGTGACAGTCCAAATACCTACGAGCAGTACTTC. The encoded protein is CAIPYSDSPNTYEQYF.

V and J are TRBV18 and TRBJ2-5, with D perhaps assigned TRBD1 or TRBD2 (5 bases each). V was clipped by 5 bases and J by 5 bases, with 15 bases between them. CDR3 length: 14 amino acids. From germline, CDR1 is KGHSH and CDR2 LQKENI. The CDR3 DNA sequence: TGTGCCAGCTCAACGGGGACCTCTTGGGAGACCCAGTACTTC. This codes for CASSTGTSWETQYF.

This clone was counted only a few times. The rearrangement joins TRBV20-1 to TRBJ1-5; 7 nucleotides line up with TRBD1. With 6 bases clipped from V and 1 base from J, the junction kept 6 bases outside the gene matches. Per germline, CDR1 DFQATT and CDR2 SNEGSKA (reference sequence). CDR3 length: 14 residues. The CDR3 sequence is CSANDRASNQPQHF. The CDR3 DNA is TGCAGTGCAAATGACAGGGCAAGCAATCAGCCCCAGCATTTT.

In this sample, this clone turned up a few times. V gene TRBV28 combines with J gene TRBJ1-2; the match to TRBD1 covers 11 bases. Trimming cost V 2 bases and J 4 bases; bases outside gene matches: 6. CDR1 and CDR2 (germline): MDHEN, SYDVKM. The CDR3 spans 16 residues. DNA for the CDR3: TGTGCCAGCAGTTTAGGGGGGACAGGGGGGACCTATGGCTACACCTTC. It specifies CASSLGGTGGTYGYTF.

By sample share, this clone is medium-sized. This rearrangement joins TRBV28 to TRBJ2-7; D call uncertain. Trimming removed 6 bases at V and 6 bases at J, with 15 bases between. The CDR3 is 13 amino acids. Per germline, CDR1 MDHEN and CDR2 SYDVKM. DNA for the CDR3: TGTGCCAGCAGCTGGGTGCGGATGGGCGAGCAGTACTTC. It translates to CASSWVRMGEQYF.

This clone was counted at least ten times. This chain's CDR3 is CASKLLDIQYF. The CDR3 DNA sequence: TGTGCCAGTAAATTGCTGGACATTCAGTACTTC. V usage is TRBV19 and J usage is TRBJ2-4; unclear D gene. Germline V gene sequence: CDR1 LNHDA, CDR2 SQIVND (reference sequence). This CDR3 is built from 11 residues. The germline V and J ends were trimmed by 7 bases and 8 bases, with 9 bases remaining between them.

This chain uses TRBV28 with TRBJ1-2; D not resolved. The CDR3 contains 15 residues. Germline-derived CDR1 and CDR2 are MDHEN and SYDVKM. Trimming left V 2 bases short and J 4 bases short, with 14 bases between. CDR3 sequence reads: CASSLRRSDPYGYTF. CDR3 coding DNA: TGTGCCAGCAGTTTAAGGAGGTCAGACCCCTATGGCTACACCTTC.